This TCR beta chain was recovered during a study of T cell responses to AZD1222 COVID-19 vaccine. CDR1 is SGHTA and CDR2 is FQGNSA in the germline V gene. The junction had 5 bases not matched to a gene; V was cut back by 5 bases and J by 4 bases. CDR3 length: 15 residues. Assay: immunoSEQ multiplex PCR; the TCRdb copy retains only in-frame clones and omits some. The data contain 130,000 to 150,000 clones, 80% to 95% of them seen just once; the ten biggest clones take up 2.8%. The chain employs TRBV7-2 and TRBJ2-7; TRBD2 matches at 13 bases. The sequence was obtained from an adult in good health. The sequenced sample was peripheral blood, obtained on day 0 of MenACWY control vaccination. CDR3 sequence: CASSRTSGGAYEQYF. In DNA form, the CDR3 reads TGTGCCAGCAGCCGTACTAGCGGGGGGGCTTACGAGCAGTACTTC.